The present entry profiles one T cell receptor beta chain with its context. The data are from a study of blood T cell repertoires in COVID-19. Germline CDR1 reads MRHNA; CDR2 reads SNTAGT. The V segment lost 4 bases and the J segment 9 bases; nucleotides outside the gene matches: 2. The CDR3 is 14 amino acids. Data came from immunoSEQ multiplex PCR; TCRdb stores just in-frame clones and leaves some out. The sample yields about 250,000 clones, around 85% seen once. Input material: peripheral blood. J is TRBJ2-1 and V is TRBV6-4; 14 bases are a match to TRBD2. The clonotype originates from a woman older than 75 with acute or convalescent COVID-19. CDR3 nucleotides: TGTGCCAGCAGTGGGACTAGCGGGAGGAGTGAGCAGTTCTTC. Its protein is CASSGTSGRSEQFF.